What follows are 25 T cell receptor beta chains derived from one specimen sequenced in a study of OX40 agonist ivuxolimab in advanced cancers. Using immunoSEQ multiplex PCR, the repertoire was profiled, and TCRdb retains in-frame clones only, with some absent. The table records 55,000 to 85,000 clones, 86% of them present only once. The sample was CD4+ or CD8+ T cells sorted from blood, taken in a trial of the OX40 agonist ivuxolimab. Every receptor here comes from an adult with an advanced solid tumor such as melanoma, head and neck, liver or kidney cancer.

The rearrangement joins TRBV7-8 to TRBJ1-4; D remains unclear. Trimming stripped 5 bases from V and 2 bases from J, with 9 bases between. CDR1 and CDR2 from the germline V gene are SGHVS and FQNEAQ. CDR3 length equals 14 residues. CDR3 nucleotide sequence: TGTGCCAGCAGCCCTGGGCGGACTAATGAAAAACTGTTTTTT. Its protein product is CASSPGRTNEKLFF.

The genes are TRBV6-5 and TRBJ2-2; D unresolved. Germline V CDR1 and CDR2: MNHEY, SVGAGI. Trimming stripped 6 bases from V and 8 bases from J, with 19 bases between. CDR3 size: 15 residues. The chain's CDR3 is CASSLARLLPGELFF. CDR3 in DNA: TGTGCCAGCAGCCTCGCCAGGCTATTACCGGGGGAGCTGTTTTTT.

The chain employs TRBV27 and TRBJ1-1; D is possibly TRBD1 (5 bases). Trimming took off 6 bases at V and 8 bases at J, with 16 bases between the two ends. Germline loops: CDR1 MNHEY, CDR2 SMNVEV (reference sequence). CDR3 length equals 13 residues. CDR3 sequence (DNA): TGTGCCAGCAGCAGACCCGGGACGGACGAAGCTTTCTTT. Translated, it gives CASSRPGTDEAFF.

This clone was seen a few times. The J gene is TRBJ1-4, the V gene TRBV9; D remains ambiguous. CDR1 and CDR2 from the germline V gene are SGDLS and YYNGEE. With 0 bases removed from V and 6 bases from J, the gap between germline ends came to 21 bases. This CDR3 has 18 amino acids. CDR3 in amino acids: CASSVGPLPWSEDEKLFF. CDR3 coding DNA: TGTGCCAGCAGCGTAGGCCCCCTCCCGTGGAGCGAAGATGAAAAACTGTTTTTT.

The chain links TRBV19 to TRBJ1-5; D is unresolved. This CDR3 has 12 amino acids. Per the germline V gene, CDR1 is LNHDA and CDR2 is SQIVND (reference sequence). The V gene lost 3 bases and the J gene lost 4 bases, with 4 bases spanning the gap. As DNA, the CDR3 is TGTGCCAGTAGTATCGGTAATCAGCCCCAGCATTTT. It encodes CASSIGNQPQHF.

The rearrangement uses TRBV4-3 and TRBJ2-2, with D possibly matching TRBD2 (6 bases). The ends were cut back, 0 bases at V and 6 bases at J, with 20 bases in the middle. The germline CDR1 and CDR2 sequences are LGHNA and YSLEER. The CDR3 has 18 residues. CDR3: CASSQDRRERTRAGELFF. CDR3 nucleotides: TGCGCCAGCAGCCAAGATAGGCGGGAAAGGACCCGGGCCGGGGAGCTGTTTTTT.

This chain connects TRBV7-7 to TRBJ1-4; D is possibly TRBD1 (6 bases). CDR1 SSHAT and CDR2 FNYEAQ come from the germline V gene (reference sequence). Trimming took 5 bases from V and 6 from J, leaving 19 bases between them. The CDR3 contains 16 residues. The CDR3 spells CASSPSPGGRDEKLFF. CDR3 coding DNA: TGTGCCAGCAGCCCGTCCCCGGGGGGGCGCGATGAAAAACTGTTTTTT.

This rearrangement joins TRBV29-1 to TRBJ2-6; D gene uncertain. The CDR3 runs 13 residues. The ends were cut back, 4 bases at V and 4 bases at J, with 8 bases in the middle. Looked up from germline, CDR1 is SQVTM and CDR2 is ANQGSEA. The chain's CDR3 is CSVGFAGANVLTF. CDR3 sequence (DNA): TGCAGCGTTGGGTTTGCAGGGGCCAACGTCCTGACTTTC.

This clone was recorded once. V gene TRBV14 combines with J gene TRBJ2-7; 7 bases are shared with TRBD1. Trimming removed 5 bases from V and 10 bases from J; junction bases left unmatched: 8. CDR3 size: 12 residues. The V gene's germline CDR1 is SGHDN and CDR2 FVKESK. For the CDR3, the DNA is TGTGCCAGCAGCTACGACAGGGTGGTCCAGTACTTC. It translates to CASSYDRVVQYF. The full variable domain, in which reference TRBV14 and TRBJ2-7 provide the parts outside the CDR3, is EAGVTQFPSHSVIEKGQTVTLRCDPISGHDNLYWYRRVMGKEIKFLLHFVKESKQDESGMPNNRFLAERTGGTYSTLKVQPAELEDSGVYFCASSYDRVVQYFGPGTRLTVT.

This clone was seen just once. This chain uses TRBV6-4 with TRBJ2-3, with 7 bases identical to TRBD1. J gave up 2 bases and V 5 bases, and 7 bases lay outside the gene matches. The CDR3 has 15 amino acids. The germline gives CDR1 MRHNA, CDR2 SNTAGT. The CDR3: CASSTTGTYTDTQYF. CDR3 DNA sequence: TGTGCCAGCAGTACGACAGGGACCTACACAGATACGCAGTATTTT.

Here the CDR3 reads CASSLGQTRQETQYF. In DNA, the CDR3 is TGTGCCAGCAGCTTAGGGCAGACTAGGCAAGAGACCCAGTACTTC. V gene TRBV7-2 combines with J gene TRBJ2-5; a possible D gene is TRBD2 (6 bases). V was shortened by 1 base and J by 2 bases, with 11 bases between the two germline ends. Germline CDR1 and CDR2: SGHTA and FQGNSA. The CDR3 has 15 amino acids. The variable domain in full, completed from reference TRBV7-2 and TRBJ2-5, reads GAGVSQSPSNKVTEKGKDVELRCDPISGHTALYWYRQSLGQGLEFLIYFQGNSAPDKSGLPSDRFSAERTGGSVSTLTIQRTQQEDSAVYLCASSLGQTRQETQYFGPGTRLLVL.

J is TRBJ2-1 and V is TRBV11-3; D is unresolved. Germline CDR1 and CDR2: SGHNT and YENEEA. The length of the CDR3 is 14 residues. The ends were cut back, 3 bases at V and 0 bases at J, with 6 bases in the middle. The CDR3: CASSLYSSYNEQFF. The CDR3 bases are TGTGCCAGCAGCTTGTACAGCTCCTACAATGAGCAGTTCTTC.

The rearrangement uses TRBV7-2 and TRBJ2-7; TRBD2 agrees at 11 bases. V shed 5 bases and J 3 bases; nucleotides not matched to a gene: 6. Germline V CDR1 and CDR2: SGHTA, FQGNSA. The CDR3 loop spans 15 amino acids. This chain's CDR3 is CASSPTSGGSYEQYF. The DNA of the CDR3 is TGTGCCAGCAGCCCCACTAGCGGGGGTAGCTACGAGCAGTACTTC. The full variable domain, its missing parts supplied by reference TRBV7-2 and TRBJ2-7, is GAGVSQSPSNKVTEKGKDVELRCDPISGHTALYWYRQSLGQGLEFLIYFQGNSAPDKSGLPSDRFSAERTGGSVSTLTIQRTQQEDSAVYLCASSPTSGGSYEQYFGPGTRLTVT.

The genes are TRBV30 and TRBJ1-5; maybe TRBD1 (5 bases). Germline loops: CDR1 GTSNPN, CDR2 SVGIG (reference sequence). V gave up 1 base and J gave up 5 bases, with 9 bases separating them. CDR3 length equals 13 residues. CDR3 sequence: CAWSAGFDQPQHF. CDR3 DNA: TGTGCCTGGAGTGCAGGGTTCGATCAGCCCCAGCATTTT.

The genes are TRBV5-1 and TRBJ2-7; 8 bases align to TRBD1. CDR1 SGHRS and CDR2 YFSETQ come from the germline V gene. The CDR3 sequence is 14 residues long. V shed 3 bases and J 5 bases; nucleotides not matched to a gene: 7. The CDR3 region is CASSSRDRSHEQYF. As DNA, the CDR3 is TGCGCCAGCAGCTCCCGGGACAGGTCCCACGAGCAGTACTTC.

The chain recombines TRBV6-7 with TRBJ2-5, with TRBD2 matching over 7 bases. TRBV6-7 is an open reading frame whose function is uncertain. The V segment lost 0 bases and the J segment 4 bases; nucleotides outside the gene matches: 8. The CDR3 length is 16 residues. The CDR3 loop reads CASSYSIGGRGETQYF. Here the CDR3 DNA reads TGTGCCAGCAGTTACTCGATAGGCGGGAGAGGAGAGACCCAGTACTTC.

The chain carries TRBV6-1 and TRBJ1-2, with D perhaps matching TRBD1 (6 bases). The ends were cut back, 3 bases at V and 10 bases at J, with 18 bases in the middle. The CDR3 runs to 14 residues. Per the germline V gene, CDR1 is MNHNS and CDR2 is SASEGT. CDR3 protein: CASSETLGGSVYTF. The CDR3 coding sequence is TGTGCCAGCAGTGAGACCCTAGGGGGGTCGGTCTACACCTTC.

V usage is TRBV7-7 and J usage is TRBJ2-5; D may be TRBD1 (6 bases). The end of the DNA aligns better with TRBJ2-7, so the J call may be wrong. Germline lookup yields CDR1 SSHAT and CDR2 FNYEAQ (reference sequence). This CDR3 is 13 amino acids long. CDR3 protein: CASSFDRTYEQYF. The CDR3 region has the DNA TGTGCCAGCAGCTTCGACAGGACCTACGAGCAGTACTTC.

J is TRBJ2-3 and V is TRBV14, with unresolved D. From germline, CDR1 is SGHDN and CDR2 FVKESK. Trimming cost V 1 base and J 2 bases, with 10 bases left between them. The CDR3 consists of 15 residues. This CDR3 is CASSQVTPDTDTQYF. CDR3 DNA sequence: TGTGCCAGCAGCCAAGTCACCCCGGACACAGATACGCAGTATTTT.

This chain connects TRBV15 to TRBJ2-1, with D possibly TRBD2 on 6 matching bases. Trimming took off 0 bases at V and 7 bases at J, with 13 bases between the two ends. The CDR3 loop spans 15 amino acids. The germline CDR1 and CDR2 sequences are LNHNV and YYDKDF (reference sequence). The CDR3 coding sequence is TGTGCCACCAGCAGAGATTTGCGGGACGAAAATGAGCAGTTCTTC. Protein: CATSRDLRDENEQFF.

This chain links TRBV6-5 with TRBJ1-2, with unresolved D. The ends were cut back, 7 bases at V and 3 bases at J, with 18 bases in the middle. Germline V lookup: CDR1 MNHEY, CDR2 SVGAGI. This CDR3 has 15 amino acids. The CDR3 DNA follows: TGTGCCAGCACCAATCTCGATGGGGTAGACTATGGCTACACCTTC. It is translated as CASTNLDGVDYGYTF.

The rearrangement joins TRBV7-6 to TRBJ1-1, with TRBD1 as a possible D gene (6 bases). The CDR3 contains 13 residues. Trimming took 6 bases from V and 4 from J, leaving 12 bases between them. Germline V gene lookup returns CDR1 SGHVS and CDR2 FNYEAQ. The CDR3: CASSTQQGTEAFF. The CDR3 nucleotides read TGTGCCAGCAGTACCCAACAGGGCACTGAAGCTTTCTTT.

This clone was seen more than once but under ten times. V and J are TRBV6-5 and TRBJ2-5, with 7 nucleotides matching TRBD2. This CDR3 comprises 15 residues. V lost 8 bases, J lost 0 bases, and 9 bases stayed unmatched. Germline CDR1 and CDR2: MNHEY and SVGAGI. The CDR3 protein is CASARWGGYQETQYF. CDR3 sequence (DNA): TGTGCCAGCGCTAGATGGGGGGGGTACCAAGAGACCCAGTACTTC.

The CDR3 coding sequence is TGTGCCAGCAGTGAACCTAGGACAGGGGGGAACACCGGGGAGCTGTTTTTT. The encoded protein is CASSEPRTGGNTGELFF. The V call is TRBV2, the J call TRBJ2-2; 10 bases are a match to TRBD1. The germline CDR1 and CDR2 sequences are SNHLY and FYNNEI. This CDR3 region has 17 residues. V shed 2 bases and J 1 base; nucleotides not matched to a gene: 4.

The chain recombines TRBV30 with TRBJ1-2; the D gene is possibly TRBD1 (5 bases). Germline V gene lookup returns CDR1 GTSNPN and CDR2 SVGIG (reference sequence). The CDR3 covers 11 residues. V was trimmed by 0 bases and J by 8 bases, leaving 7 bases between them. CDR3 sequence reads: CAWSVRGGYTF. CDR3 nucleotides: TGTGCCTGGAGTGTAAGGGGAGGCTACACCTTC.